This entry lists 18 T cell receptor beta chains sequenced from one sample in a study of blood T cell repertoires in COVID-19. Generated by immunoSEQ multiplex PCR, the TCRdb table keeps only in-frame clones and is missing some. The profile covers 35,000 to 45,000 clones, with 85% to 95% appearing a single time and 9.2% taken by the ten largest. Material for sequencing was peripheral blood. All receptors come from a man in his fifties with active COVID-19.

This chain connects TRBV6-5 to TRBJ1-5; TRBD1 might be the D (6 bases). With 6 bases removed from V and 2 bases from J, the gap between germline ends came to 14 bases. The CDR3 totals 15 residues. The V gene's germline CDR1 is MNHEY and CDR2 SVGAGI. As DNA, the CDR3 is TGTGCCAGCAGCGTTCTTGGGGGCGGCAATCAGCCCCAGCATTTT. Protein product: CASSVLGGGNQPQHF.

CDR3 amino acids: CASSQAAGGFDEQFF. The CDR3 coding sequence is TGCGCCAGCAGCCAAGCAGCGGGAGGGTTCGATGAGCAGTTCTTC. V gene TRBV4-1 combines with J gene TRBJ2-1; TRBD2 agrees at 10 bases. Trimming cost V 1 base and J 8 bases; bases outside gene matches: 5. This CDR3 has 15 residues. Germline CDR1 reads MGHRA; CDR2 reads YSYEKL.

This chain uses TRBV6-6 with TRBJ2-7; TRBD2 aligns across 8 bases. The CDR3 has 13 residues. Germline V CDR1 and CDR2: MNHNY, SVGAGI (reference sequence). With V trimmed by 7 bases and J by 3 bases, 5 bases remained unmatched. The CDR3 sequence: CASTASGHYEQYF. The CDR3 DNA sequence: TGTGCCAGCACCGCTAGCGGGCACTACGAGCAGTACTTC.

The chain uses TRBV27 and TRBJ2-3, with 9 bases fitting TRBD1. The CDR3 spans 15 residues. Per germline, CDR1 MNHEY and CDR2 SMNVEV (reference sequence). V trimming: 5 bases; J trimming: 6 bases; junction bases outside the gene matches: 9. CDR3 in amino acids: CASSPGQGFSDTQYF. CDR3 bases: TGTGCCAGCAGTCCGGGACAGGGTTTTTCTGATACGCAGTATTTT.

The rearrangement uses TRBV19 and TRBJ1-4; 7 bases fit TRBD1. The J segment lost 5 bases and the V segment lost 5 bases, leaving 14 bases of the junction unmatched. The CDR3 covers 17 residues. Per the germline V gene, CDR1 is LNHDA and CDR2 is SQIVND (reference sequence). CDR3: CASSLSPGQRGNEKLFF. The CDR3 coding sequence is TGTGCCAGTAGTCTCTCTCCGGGACAGCGGGGGAATGAAAAACTGTTTTTT.

V is TRBV6-5 and J is TRBJ2-5; the match to TRBD2 covers 7 bases. From germline, CDR1 is MNHEY and CDR2 SVGAGI. The CDR3 spans 13 residues. Unmatched junction bases numbered 6, after V lost 11 bases and J lost 0 bases. The CDR3 DNA reads as TGTGCCGTCCGGGAGGACAACCAAGAGACCCAGTACTTC. Translated, it gives CAVREDNQETQYF.

The rearrangement joins TRBV7-9 to TRBJ2-1; 7 bases are shared with TRBD1. Trimming at V came to 5 bases and at J to 4 bases, leaving 8 bases not matched to a gene. Germline V gives CDR1 SEHNR, CDR2 FQNEAQ (reference sequence). This CDR3 region has 15 residues. The CDR3 reads CASSRTGVEYNEQFF. The DNA of the CDR3 is TGTGCCAGCAGCCGAACAGGGGTGGAATACAATGAGCAGTTCTTC.

V and J are TRBV29-1 and TRBJ2-2; TRBD1 matches at 11 bases. After removal of 6 bases from V and 3 bases from J, the junction contained 12 bases not matched to a gene. The CDR3 is made up of 17 amino acids. The germline CDR1 and CDR2 sequences are SQVTM and ANQGSEA. CDR3 amino acids: CSVGPDRGRRDTGELFF. The CDR3 DNA is TGCAGCGTGGGACCGGACAGGGGGCGCAGGGACACCGGGGAGCTGTTTTTT.

The gene calls are TRBV28 and TRBJ1-4, with TRBD1 matching over 8 bases. CDR1 and CDR2 (germline): MDHEN, SYDVKM. Unmatched junction bases numbered 11, after V lost 2 bases and J lost 6 bases. The CDR3 consists of 17 residues. The CDR3 protein is CASSLGAGDRGYEKLFF. CDR3 coding DNA: TGTGCCAGCAGTTTAGGGGCGGGCGACAGGGGTTATGAAAAACTGTTTTTT.

The gene calls are TRBV27 and TRBJ2-7; D might be TRBD2 (5 bases). CDR1 and CDR2 (germline): MNHEY, SMNVEV (reference sequence). V lost 5 bases and J lost 0, with 14 bases in between. The CDR3 is made up of 15 amino acids. Here the CDR3 DNA reads TGTGCCAGCAGTCCGGACTCTCCTCACTCCTACGAGCAGTACTTC. This sequence encodes CASSPDSPHSYEQYF.

CDR3 in DNA: TGTGCCAGCAGTTCGGGTGCGAATCAGCCCCAGCATTTT. Protein product: CASSSGANQPQHF. V gene TRBV5-6 combines with J gene TRBJ1-5; D is unresolved. Germline V gene sequence: CDR1 SGHDT, CDR2 YYEEEE. The CDR3 is 13 residues long. The V gene lost 5 bases and the J gene lost 4 bases, with 10 bases spanning the gap.

The CDR3 DNA is TGTGCCAGTAGTCGACTCTTCGGGACAGATCAAGAGACCCAGTACTTC. Translating it yields CASSRLFGTDQETQYF. V and J are TRBV19 and TRBJ2-5; 7 bases are a match to TRBD1. The CDR3 runs to 16 residues. V was clipped by 5 bases and J by 2 bases; unmatched bases: 11. Germline V CDR1 and CDR2: LNHDA, SQIVND (reference sequence).

The rearrangement uses TRBV10-3 and TRBJ1-2; a weak D match, TRBD1 (5 bases). Trimming took 3 bases from V and 4 from J, leaving 12 bases between them. Germline CDR1 is ENHRY and CDR2 is SYGVKD. The CDR3 contains 14 residues. Here the CDR3 reads CAISEGQGPYGYTF. Written as DNA, the CDR3 is TGTGCCATCAGTGAAGGGCAGGGTCCCTATGGCTACACCTTC.

The chain has TRBV7-2 and TRBJ2-7; a weak D match, TRBD2 (6 bases). Trimming removed 5 bases at V and 3 bases at J, with 11 bases between. Germline values: CDR1 SGHTA, CDR2 FQGNSA. The CDR3 extends over 13 amino acids. The CDR3 region is CASSGSGYYEQYF. CDR3 DNA: TGTGCCAGCAGCGGTAGCGGATACTACGAGCAGTACTTC.

V is TRBV11-3 and J is TRBJ2-3, with 7 positions matching TRBD2. Germline V lookup: CDR1 SGHNT, CDR2 YENEEA. Losses at the gene ends were 5 bases for V and 6 bases for J; bases not matched to a gene: 8. The CDR3 contains 14 residues. CDR3: CASSRGLGWDTQYF. DNA of the CDR3: TGTGCCAGCAGCCGCGGACTAGGGTGGGATACGCAGTATTTT.

This rearrangement joins TRBV28 to TRBJ1-3; 9 bases line up with TRBD1. With V trimmed by 10 bases and J by 2 bases, 6 bases remained unmatched. The CDR3 consists of 14 residues. Germline CDR1 is MDHEN and CDR2 is SYDVKM. CDR3 sequence: CATTRTGAGNTIYF. DNA for the CDR3: TGTGCCACCACCAGGACAGGGGCTGGAAACACCATATATTTT.

V is TRBV7-8 and J is TRBJ1-3; 8 positions agree with TRBD1. The CDR3 covers 17 residues. Germline CDR1 and CDR2: SGHVS and FQNEAQ. J gave up 0 bases and V 5 bases, and 9 bases lay outside the gene matches. CDR3 amino acids: CASSPDRAPSSGNTIYF. CDR3 coding DNA: TGTGCCAGCAGCCCGGACAGGGCCCCTAGCTCTGGAAACACCATATATTTT.

The CDR3 is CASRSQGVNTEAFF. CDR3 in DNA: TGTGCCAGCAGGAGTCAGGGGGTGAACACTGAAGCTTTCTTT. The V gene is TRBV6-5, the J gene TRBJ1-1, with 7 bases aligning to TRBD1. Unmatched junction bases numbered 4, after V lost 6 bases and J lost 0 bases. Per the germline V gene, CDR1 is MNHEY and CDR2 is SVGAGI. The CDR3 consists of 14 residues.